These T cell receptor beta chains were read from a single sample in a study of T cell responses to AZD1222 COVID-19 vaccine. Some clones are missing from TCRdb's copy, which holds only in-frame ones; the method was immunoSEQ multiplex PCR. The data contain roughly 150,000 clones, 90% of them singletons. Sequencing was performed on peripheral blood, taken 28 days after the second AZD1222 dose. These receptors originate from an adult who received the AZD1222 COVID-19 vaccine. CDR3s include the opening cysteine and the closing phenylalanine or tryptophan. The order of the fields is V gene, clone size, J gene, CDR3 protein. Part of the rows lack a size; the others show once, few, many or a class for expanded clones.

v_call: TRBV27; clone_size: NA; j_call: TRBJ1-1; cdr3_aa: CASWDGTGDRRAFF
v_call: TRBV7-6; clone_size: NA; j_call: TRBJ1-5; cdr3_aa: CASSFDGSQPQHF
v_call: TRBV18; clone_size: NA; j_call: TRBJ2-7; cdr3_aa: CASSPPGLPQYF
v_call: TRBV9; clone_size: NA; j_call: TRBJ2-3; cdr3_aa: CASSAGLAATTDTQYF
v_call: TRBV19; clone_size: once; j_call: TRBJ1-1; cdr3_aa: CASSIDVMNTEAFF
v_call: TRBV12-3/TRBV12-4; clone_size: NA; j_call: TRBJ1-4; cdr3_aa: CASSALLGEKLFF
v_call: TRBV10-1; clone_size: NA; j_call: TRBJ1-5; cdr3_aa: CATRAGNSNQPQHF
v_call: TRBV3-1/TRBV3-2; clone_size: once; j_call: TRBJ1-6; cdr3_aa: CASSQRGQGARPSPLHF
v_call: TRBV20-1; clone_size: few; j_call: TRBJ1-3; cdr3_aa: CSASLQGDTIYF
v_call: TRBV6-5; clone_size: NA; j_call: TRBJ2-5; cdr3_aa: CASRREGTSKETQYF
v_call: TRBV18; clone_size: few; j_call: TRBJ2-7; cdr3_aa: CASSHGTSDSYEQYF
v_call: TRBV4-1; clone_size: NA; j_call: TRBJ1-3; cdr3_aa: CASSQNRVGGNTIYF
v_call: TRBV9; clone_size: NA; j_call: TRBJ2-3; cdr3_aa: CASSVASGRGTDTQYF
v_call: TRBV6-6; clone_size: NA; j_call: TRBJ1-2; cdr3_aa: CASRGTGGGYGYTF
v_call: TRBV10-3; clone_size: NA; j_call: TRBJ1-2; cdr3_aa: CAISERQALANYGYTF
v_call: TRBV28; clone_size: NA; j_call: TRBJ2-7; cdr3_aa: CASSAGAVGSYEQYF
v_call: TRBV6-1; clone_size: few; j_call: TRBJ1-2; cdr3_aa: CASSGITSSRSYGYTF
v_call: TRBV29-1; clone_size: NA; j_call: TRBJ2-1; cdr3_aa: CSGARQGLYNEQFF
v_call: TRBV28; clone_size: NA; j_call: TRBJ1-1; cdr3_aa: CASSLGQGNAFF
v_call: TRBV5-5; clone_size: NA; j_call: TRBJ1-1; cdr3_aa: CASSSRWGGTEAFF
v_call: TRBV19; clone_size: NA; j_call: TRBJ1-6; cdr3_aa: CASRGQAMDSPLHF
v_call: TRBV10-3; clone_size: once; j_call: TRBJ1-5; cdr3_aa: CAIGTVNTPNQPQHF
v_call: TRBV6-6; clone_size: NA; j_call: TRBJ2-1; cdr3_aa: CASRVLSYNEQFF
v_call: TRBV7-3; clone_size: NA; j_call: TRBJ1-1; cdr3_aa: CASSLIRSENTEAFF
v_call: TRBV30; clone_size: NA; j_call: TRBJ2-1; cdr3_aa: CAWIRAGGYNEQFF
v_call: TRBV19; clone_size: NA; j_call: TRBJ1-5; cdr3_aa: CASSTTQSLSNQPQHF